This T cell receptor beta chain comes out of a study of blood T cell repertoires in COVID-19 (dated by TCRdb to the early 2020s). Regarding the complete study: The collaborator samples originated in the United States, Italy and Spain and spanned the acute and convalescent phases of COVID-19. The material from the prospective study consisted of cDNA or gDNA derived from T cells, B-cell-depleted T cells, or PBMCs. Deeply sampled blood TCRbeta repertoires from subjects exposed to, actively infected with, or recovered from COVID-19 were included in the dataset. The repertoires were released in a freely available public database intended as a resource for research on the immune response to SARS-CoV-2. The samples were drawn from the first 160 participants of the ongoing ImmuneRACE study and from 950 to 1,500 subjects provided by 6 global collaborators. Nearly every sample came with metadata listing a de-identified subject ID, COVID-19 status, age in years and sex. Where HLA class I and class II types were available, the types were taken from metadata supplied by the sample provider, not from assay-based typing.

The collaborating institutions used their own protocols to collect whole blood in K2EDTA tubes. Collaborator samples were shipped for TCRbeta analysis as frozen whole blood, isolated PBMCs, or DNA extracted from either sample type. TCRbeta CDR3 regions were amplified from genomic DNA by means of the immunoSEQ Assay, a bias-controlled multiplex PCR. On the authors' methods: The number of nucleated cells in each sample was estimated from the amplification of reference gene primers within the assay. To quantify the absolute abundance of each unique TCRbeta CDR3 rearrangement, sequence reads were collapsed and filtered. For each sample, productive Simpson clonality was calculated by taking the square root of Simpson's diversity index across productive rearrangements. In its TCRdb copy, this immuneACCESS table keeps in-frame sequences only and misses some clones. Where compared with another copy, unresolved V genes explain less than half of these, and the others have no known cause. V, J and clone size were drawn from that table, and D and trimming were deduced from the DNA. This sample gives approximately 140,000 clones in total; 65% to 80% of them show up just once. Clones ranked in the top ten supply around 12% of the sample.

The investigation overall reported the following: The amount of clinical and demographic metadata varied by source and participant and was provided uncurated.

V drops 2 bases and J drops 5 bases, leaving 7 bases in between. From its cysteine to its phenylalanine, the CDR3 spans 13 amino acids. Just CDR3 DNA is preserved here, 39 bases in frame from base 1. CDR1 and CDR2, looked up from the germline V gene (reference sequence), are MNHEY and SMNVEV. This clone was counted once. No cognate antigen has been identified for it. Nothing much larger sits one base from this clone, and base qualities are not available. This receptor chain uses TRBV27 and TRBJ1-5, with the D gene call left open. The origin of this receptor is a man of 80 years or more with acute or convalescent COVID-19. The specimen was peripheral blood. The DNA sequence reads TGTGCCAGCAGTTTACTAGGAGATCAGCCCCAGCATTTT. This sequence encodes CASSLLGDQPQHF.